The 9 T cell receptor beta chains given below trace back to one sample, sequenced in a study of blood T cell repertoires in COVID-19. Clones were read by immunoSEQ multiplex PCR, and TCRdb kept only the in-frame ones, dropping some. The data hold about 170,000 clones, with about 85% observed a single time. Sequencing input: peripheral blood. Receptors were obtained from a human donor with acute or convalescent COVID-19. The donor label of this sample is uncertain.

This clone was counted a single time. The chain employs TRBV27 and TRBJ1-5, with 8 positions matching TRBD1. V lost 5 bases, J lost 6 bases, and 12 bases stayed unmatched. Germline CDR1 MNHEY, CDR2 SMNVEV (reference sequence). CDR3 size: 16 residues. The CDR3 loop is CASSPKPGQAGQPQHF. As DNA, the CDR3 is TGTGCCAGCAGTCCAAAACCGGGACAGGCAGGTCAGCCCCAGCATTTT.

The chain carries TRBV5-1 and TRBJ1-2, with 9 bases that match TRBD1. CDR3 size: 16 residues. V shed 4 bases and J 3 bases; nucleotides not matched to a gene: 10. The germline CDR1 and CDR2 sequences are SGHRS and YFSETQ. CDR3 coding DNA: TGCGCCAGCAGCCCGGGACAGGGACGGCGGTACTATGGCTACACCTTC. Translated, it gives CASSPGQGRRYYGYTF. Based on the CDR3 plus reference TRBV5-1 and TRBJ1-2, the full variable domain is KAGVTQTPRYLIKTRGQQVTLSCSPISGHRSVSWYQQTPGQGLQFLFEYFSETQRNKGNFPGRFSGRQFSNSRSEMNVSTLELGDSALYLCASSPGQGRRYYGYTFGSGTRLTVV.

This chain links TRBV6-2 or TRBV6-3 with TRBJ1-1; D is unclear. This CDR3 is 15 amino acids long. The germline V and J ends were trimmed by 0 bases and 1 base, with 9 bases remaining between them. Germline V gives CDR1 MNHEY, CDR2 SVGEGT. DNA of the CDR3: TGTGCCAGCAGTTACTCGGCCACACAGAACACTGAAGCTTTCTTT. Translation gives CASSYSATQNTEAFF.

The chain links TRBV11-3 to TRBJ2-1; D is perhaps TRBD1 (6 bases). The CDR3 spans 15 residues. Trimming took off 3 bases at V and 0 bases at J, with 9 bases between the two ends. Germline CDR1 SGHNT, CDR2 YENEEA. The CDR3 DNA reads as TGTGCCAGCAGCTTGGACAGCAGCTCCTACAATGAGCAGTTCTTC. It translates to CASSLDSSSYNEQFF.

The rearrangement links TRBV5-1 to TRBJ2-5; 9 bases line up with TRBD1. The CDR3 contains 16 residues. The junction had 7 bases not matched to a gene; V was cut back by 4 bases and J by 0 bases. Germline values: CDR1 SGHRS, CDR2 YFSETQ. DNA for the CDR3: TGCGCCAGCAGCGTCGGGACAGGGACGTACCAAGAGACCCAGTACTTC. It specifies CASSVGTGTYQETQYF.

The chain links TRBV11-3 to TRBJ1-2; tentatively, D is TRBD1 (6 bases). Trimming removed 3 bases from V and 6 bases from J, with 11 bases in between. The CDR3 length is 13 residues. The V gene's germline CDR1 is SGHNT and CDR2 YENEEA. The CDR3: CASSFAGANGYTF. CDR3 nucleotide sequence: TGTGCCAGCAGCTTCGCAGGGGCGAATGGCTACACCTTC. Using reference TRBV11-3 and TRBJ1-2 for the parts outside the CDR3, the full variable domain is EAGVVQSPRYKIIEKKQPVAFWCNPISGHNTLYWYLQNLGQGPELLIRYENEEAVDDSQLPKDRFSAERLKGVDSTLKIQPAELGDSAVYLCASSFAGANGYTFGSGTRLTVV.

This chain joins TRBV27 and TRBJ1-2, with D unclear. CDR3 length: 16 residues. CDR1 is MNHEY and CDR2 is SMNVEV in the germline V gene (reference sequence). Trimming left V 7 bases short and J 0 bases short, with 18 bases between. CDR3 loop: CASTPGPGGTNYGYTF. The CDR3 region has the DNA TGTGCCAGCACCCCCGGCCCCGGCGGGACTAACTATGGCTACACCTTC.

This chain links TRBV9 with TRBJ2-7, with TRBD2 matching 10 bases. There are 15 residues in the CDR3. Germline V gene lookup returns CDR1 SGDLS and CDR2 YYNGEE. The J segment lost 2 bases and the V segment lost 4 bases, leaving 6 bases of the junction unmatched. CDR3 amino acids: CASSILAGAAYEQYF. CDR3 in DNA: TGTGCCAGCAGCATCCTAGCGGGGGCAGCCTACGAGCAGTACTTC.

V and J are TRBV5-4 and TRBJ2-3; the D is unclear. The germline V and J ends were trimmed by 4 bases and 2 bases, with 5 bases remaining between them. The CDR3 contains 12 residues. CDR1 is SGHNT, CDR2 YYREEE, per germline (reference sequence). CDR3 amino acids: CASSQDTDTQYF. Here the CDR3 DNA reads TGTGCCAGCAGCCAGGACACAGATACGCAGTATTTT.